This entry lists 17 T cell receptor beta chains sequenced from one sample in a study of blood T cells in healthy people across ages. It was with a sample-barcoded 5' primer and a J-beta primer mix that a second PCR of roughly 7 to 12 cycles was run. TCRdb used MiXCR to reprocess the 5' RACE reads, holding one entry per CDR3 protein. The sample lists about 1.6 million distinct CDR3 sequences, 30% to 35% seen once, with around 11% in the top ten. Sequenced input: blood. Receptors were obtained from a woman aged 30 to 39 in good health.

This clonotype was observed many times. The V and J genes are TRBV12-3 or TRBV12-4 and TRBJ2-7; D is unresolved. This CDR3 is 15 amino acids long. V lost 5 bases, J lost 6 bases, and 20 bases lay in between. The CDR3 spells CASSDLAESPREQYF. The CDR3 region has the DNA TGTGCCAGCAGTGATCTGGCGGAATCCCCCCGCGAGCAGTACTTC.

This clonotype was observed a few times. The J gene is TRBJ2-5, the V gene TRBV3-1; 9 nucleotides agree with TRBD2. Unmatched junction bases numbered 7, after V lost 3 bases and J lost 2 bases. The CDR3 runs 16 residues. Germline V gene lookup returns CDR1 LGHDT and CDR2 YNNKEL (reference sequence). The CDR3 loop reads CASSHGSGGTQETQYF. CDR3 nucleotide sequence: TGTGCCAGCAGCCATGGTAGCGGGGGAACTCAAGAGACCCAGTACTTC.

The J gene is TRBJ1-2, the V gene TRBV7-9; D ambiguous. In germline, CDR1 is SEHNR, CDR2 FQNEAQ (reference sequence). With 1 base removed from V and 3 bases from J, the gap between germline ends came to 12 bases. The CDR3 is 15 amino acids. The CDR3 region has the DNA TGTGCCAGCAGCTTAGAACGGCGGGAAGACTATGGCTACACCTTC. Amino acids: CASSLERREDYGYTF. Supplemented by reference TRBV7-9 and TRBJ1-2, the full variable domain reads DTGVSQNPRHKITKRGQNVTFRCDPISEHNRLYWYRQTLGQGPEFLTYFQNEAQLEKSRLLSDRFSAERPKGSFSTLEIQRTEQGDSAMYLCASSLERREDYGYTFGSGTRLTVV.

The rearrangement uses TRBV5-5 and TRBJ1-6, with D maybe TRBD1 (5 bases). The length of the CDR3 is 17 residues. V lost 1 base to trimming and J lost 0 bases, with 11 bases between them. Germline-derived CDR1 and CDR2 are SGHKS and YYEKEE (reference sequence). The CDR3 loop is CASSLSTGDSYNSPLHF. The DNA for the CDR3 is TGTGCCAGCAGCTTGTCAACGGGGGACTCCTATAATTCACCCCTCCACTTT.

The table lists this clonotype with a few counts. The V and J genes are TRBV10-3 and TRBJ2-3; D may be TRBD1 (5 bases). The CDR3 spans 15 residues. CDR1 is ENHRY, CDR2 SYGVKD, per germline. The V end lost 1 base, the J end lost 0 bases, and 8 bases lay between the germline ends. The CDR3 region is CAISEWTTSTDTQYF. DNA for the CDR3: TGTGCCATCAGTGAGTGGACAACTAGCACAGATACGCAGTATTTT.

J is TRBJ2-6 and V is TRBV28, with D perhaps matching TRBD1 (5 bases). Germline V lookup: CDR1 MDHEN, CDR2 SYDVKM. Trimming removed 0 bases from V and 4 bases from J, with 7 bases in between. The CDR3 loop spans 15 amino acids. The CDR3 DNA reads as TGTGCCAGCAGTTTATGGGGGCTCGGGGCCAACGTCCTGACTTTC. It encodes CASSLWGLGANVLTF.

For this clonotype: One base away lies a much larger clone, so this may be a sequencing read error. This sequence joins TRBV29-1 and TRBJ2-7; 7 bases map to TRBD1. The CDR3 consists of 11 residues. The germline gives CDR1 SQVTM, CDR2 ANQGSEA. CDR3 sequence (DNA): TGCAGCGCCGGACAGGCCTACGAGCAGCACTTC. This gives the protein CSAGQAYEQHF.

There are a few counts of this clonotype. The J gene is TRBJ1-3, the V gene TRBV4-1; unclear D gene. The germline gives CDR1 MGHRA, CDR2 YSYEKL. V was shortened by 2 bases and J by 1 base, with 9 bases between the two germline ends. CDR3 length: 15 amino acids. The CDR3 DNA reads TGCGCCAGCAGCCAACTAGGTGTATCTGGAAACACCATATATTTT. Its protein is CASSQLGVSGNTIYF.

The chain uses TRBV3-1 and TRBJ2-7, with D tentatively TRBD1 or TRBD2 (5 bases each). The V end was cut by 7 bases, the J end by 12 bases, with 19 bases between. Germline CDR1 LGHDT, CDR2 YNNKEL (reference sequence). This CDR3 spans 12 amino acids. In nucleotides, the CDR3 is TGTGCCAGCACCAGCTTCAGGGACGGAGTGTACTTC. Encoded protein: CASTSFRDGVYF.

CDR3 region: CASSLGFRNHDEKLFF. In DNA form, the CDR3 reads TGCGCCAGCAGCTTGGGTTTCAGAAACCATGATGAAAAACTGTTTTTT. The gene calls are TRBV5-1 and TRBJ1-4; no clear D gene. Trimming took 0 bases from V and 6 from J, leaving 15 bases between them. The length of the CDR3 is 16 residues. Germline V gene sequence: CDR1 SGHRS, CDR2 YFSETQ.

The genes are TRBV27 and TRBJ2-1, with 9 bases identical to TRBD2. V was pared by 5 bases and J by 6 bases, with 8 bases of the junction left unmatched. CDR1 is MNHEY and CDR2 is SMNVEV in the germline V gene (reference sequence). This CDR3 comprises 15 residues. The CDR3: CASSRGRGGGNEQFF. The CDR3, as DNA: TGTGCCAGCAGTCGGGGGCGGGGGGGAGGCAATGAGCAGTTCTTC.

The chain uses TRBV3-1 and TRBJ2-5, with 10 bases that match TRBD2. V shed 5 bases and J 5 bases; nucleotides not matched to a gene: 8. The germline V gene encodes CDR1 LGHDT and CDR2 YNNKEL (reference sequence). The CDR3 is made up of 15 amino acids. The CDR3 protein is CASSARPAGGETQYF. CDR3 DNA sequence: TGTGCCAGCAGCGCGCGACCAGCGGGGGGGGAGACCCAGTACTTC.

This clonotype was counted between two and nine times. The genes are TRBV2 and TRBJ2-1; TRBD2 matches 7 bases. CDR3 length: 15 amino acids. V shed 7 bases and J 6 bases; nucleotides not matched to a gene: 12. Germline assignment: CDR1 SNHLY and CDR2 FYNNEI. CDR3 amino acids: CASTLQAGWGNEQFF. Written as DNA, the CDR3 is TGTGCCAGCACCCTACAAGCGGGATGGGGCAATGAGCAGTTCTTC. Full variable domain (outside the CDR3, taken from reference TRBV2 and TRBJ2-1): EPEVTQTPSHQVTQMGQEVILRCVPISNHLYFYWYRQILGQKVEFLVSFYNNEISEKSEIFDDQFSVERPDGSNFTLKIRSTKLEDSAMYFCASTLQAGWGNEQFFGPGTRLTVL.

This clonotype was found many times. The rearrangement uses TRBV20-1 and TRBJ2-5; 8 bases map to TRBD2. Germline CDR1 DFQATT, CDR2 SNEGSKA (reference sequence). The V segment lost 3 bases and the J segment 2 bases; nucleotides outside the gene matches: 17. The CDR3 consists of 18 residues. The CDR3 DNA is TGCAGTGCTAGGGCCCGGGGAGTAAGGCGGGGGGTACAAGAGACCCAGTACTTC. Residues: CSARARGVRRGVQETQYF.

The rearrangement uses TRBV11-2 and TRBJ2-5, with D perhaps TRBD2 (6 bases). Per germline, CDR1 SGHAT and CDR2 FQNNGV. The CDR3 is 14 residues long. V lost 3 bases, J lost 5 bases, and 13 bases lay in between. The CDR3 region is CASSFPGRGETQYF. The CDR3 region has the DNA TGTGCCAGCAGCTTTCCAGGGCGGGGTGAGACCCAGTACTTC.

This sequence joins TRBV10-3 and TRBJ2-6; a weak D match, TRBD2 (6 bases). The germline CDR1 and CDR2 sequences are ENHRY and SYGVKD. The CDR3 covers 17 residues. Trimming stripped 3 bases from V and 0 bases from J, with 12 bases between. Written as DNA, the CDR3 is TGTGCCATCAGTGATCCCTCGGAGGGCTCTGGGGCCAACGTCCTGACTTTC. Protein: CAISDPSEGSGANVLTF.

This clonotype was seen only a few times. A much larger clone sits a single nucleotide away, making a read error possible. V and J are TRBV4-1 and TRBJ2-1; the D gene is possibly TRBD2 (6 bases). CDR3 length equals 12 residues. Germline V gene sequence: CDR1 MGHRA, CDR2 YSYEKL. The CDR3 region has the DNA TGCGCCAACAGCCAAGGTAGCGGAGAGCAGTTCTTC. This sequence encodes CANSQGSGEQFF.